What follows describes a single T cell receptor beta chain. Antigen: not known. They ran version v3.0 of the immunoSEQ assay at survey level. Libraries were prepared by immunoSEQ multiplex PCR; TCRdb keeps only in-frame clonotypes and omits some of them. Of more than 20,000 clones listed, 80% to 95% are singletons. Germline V CDR1 and CDR2: SGHTS, YDEGEE. V gave up 4 bases and J gave up 6 bases, with 13 bases separating them. The CDR3 runs 13 residues. These data belong to a study of long-term antiretroviral therapy in people with HIV. Overall study findings and caveats: Compared with controls, HIV repertoires showed narrower CDR3 length ranges. Every time point showed a repertoire led by clones expanded before ART. Transplant donor controls retained higher diversity, though diversity increased after ART.

This rearrangement joins TRBV5-8 to TRBJ1-2; a weak D match, TRBD1 (6 bases). This clonotype was obtained from a woman aged 45-65 years with HIV. The sequences come from unsorted PBMCs, collected 4.4 years after starting antiretroviral therapy. This CDR3 reads CASSPIHRDGYTF. In DNA, the CDR3 is TGTGCCAGCAGCCCAATACACAGGGATGGCTACACCTTC.